This TCR beta chain was observed in a study of T cell clonality in common variable immunodeficiency. This clone was seen a handful of times. The target antigen is unknown. The observed sequence ends 3 residues before the CDR3 terminus, with the missing tail filled in from the germline J gene. Overall study results and limits: In common variable immunodeficiency, TCR beta chains reportedly carried fewer deletions and N-nucleotide insertions.

V lost 0 bases to trimming and J lost 4 bases, with 15 bases between them. The V gene's germline CDR1 is SGHRS and CDR2 YFSETQ. The CDR3 has 16 residues. Measured with immunoSEQ multiplex PCR; TCRdb has only the in-frame clones, and not every one. The repertoire has more than 35,000 clones, none seen only once; the ten largest take roughly 5.5%. The source is a human donor with common variable immunodeficiency. Material for sequencing was peripheral blood mononuclear cells. The rearrangement links TRBV5-1 to TRBJ2-3, with D perhaps matching TRBD1 (5 bases). The chain's CDR3 is CASSLGARQGADTQYF. The CDR3 DNA, read in part, is TGCGCCAGCAGCTTGGGGGCCCGGCAGGGTGCAGATACG.